The 32 T cell receptor beta chains below were found in one sample sequenced in a study of cytotoxic CD8 clonotypes in ibrutinib-treated CLL. TCRdb's table, derived via immunoSEQ multiplex PCR, lists solely in-frame clones and lacks some. The sample lists about 160,000 clones, roughly 86% occurring once. This specimen was PBMCs, taken after 12 months of ibrutinib treatment. The receptors were sampled from a human donor with chronic lymphocytic leukemia.

This clone was observed a handful of times. The gene calls are TRBV18 and TRBJ1-4; TRBD1 is a possible D gene (6 bases). Germline values: CDR1 KGHSH, CDR2 LQKENI. This CDR3 contains 14 residues. V was clipped by 4 bases and J by 4 bases, with 10 bases between them. The CDR3 region is CASSQDSSNEKLFF. The CDR3 DNA follows: TGTGCCAGCTCACAGGACAGTAGTAATGAAAAACTGTTTTTT.

This chain links TRBV4-2 with TRBJ1-4; no reliable D call. CDR1 and CDR2 (germline): LGHNA, YNFKEQ. Trimming removed 1 base from V and 6 bases from J, with 21 bases in between. The CDR3 extends over 18 amino acids. CDR3 sequence reads: CASSQGSRADRFYEKLFF. For the CDR3, the DNA is TGTGCCAGCAGCCAAGGCAGCAGAGCCGACCGATTCTATGAAAAACTGTTTTTT.

The V gene is TRBV27, the J gene TRBJ2-7; D ambiguous. The germline V and J ends were trimmed by 2 bases and 3 bases, with 8 bases remaining between them. The CDR3 loop spans 13 amino acids. CDR1 is MNHEY and CDR2 is SMNVEV in the germline V gene (reference sequence). CDR3 amino acids: CASSLGGVYEQYF. The CDR3 DNA sequence: TGTGCCAGCAGTTTAGGTGGAGTCTACGAGCAGTACTTC.

The genes are TRBV7-3 and TRBJ2-5; TRBD2 aligns across 9 bases. CDR3 length: 16 amino acids. CDR1 and CDR2 from the germline V gene are SGHTA and FQGTGA. The V and J ends lost 0 bases and 4 bases, in that order; junction bases with no gene match: 6. CDR3 DNA: TGTGCCAGCAGCTTAACTAGCGGGAGCGGAAGAGAGACCCAGTACTTC. Amino acids: CASSLTSGSGRETQYF.

The genes are TRBV4-1 and TRBJ1-1, with D perhaps matching TRBD1 (5 bases). V lost 4 bases and J 1 base, leaving 25 bases between the germline ends. Germline V gene data show CDR1 as MGHRA and CDR2 as YSYEKL. CDR3 length: 19 amino acids. In DNA, the CDR3 is TGCGCCAGCAGCCCTCGCGAAGGGGACTGGGGACGACCGAACACTGAAGCTTTCTTT. Translated, it gives CASSPREGDWGRPNTEAFF.

The chain links TRBV5-1 to TRBJ1-1; the D gene is possibly TRBD1 (6 bases). Per germline, CDR1 SGHRS and CDR2 YFSETQ. The CDR3 extends over 16 amino acids. Deletions cut 5 bases from V and 0 bases from J, with 17 bases between. CDR3 sequence: CASSPGTRAMNTEAFF. The CDR3 region has the DNA TGCGCCAGCAGTCCCGGGACAAGGGCGATGAACACTGAAGCTTTCTTT.

The rearrangement uses TRBV28 and TRBJ2-4; no firm D call. The CDR3 has 17 residues. From germline, CDR1 is MDHEN and CDR2 SYDVKM. V lost 4 bases and J 0 bases, leaving 16 bases between the germline ends. CDR3 amino acids: CASSSGDANLAKNIQYF. CDR3 DNA: TGTGCCAGCAGTTCCGGTGACGCCAACCTAGCCAAAAACATTCAGTACTTC. Filled out from reference TRBV28 and TRBJ2-4, the complete variable domain reads DVKVTQSSRYLVKRTGEKVFLECVQDMDHENMFWYRQDPGLGLRLIYFSYDVKMKEKGDIPEGYSVSREKKERFSLILESASTNQTSMYLCASSSGDANLAKNIQYFGAGTRLSVL.

This chain joins TRBV2 and TRBJ2-1; TRBD2 matches at 11 bases. The germline V gene has CDR1 SNHLY and CDR2 FYNNEI. J gave up 8 bases and V 6 bases, and 6 bases lay outside the gene matches. The CDR3 sequence is 14 residues long. In DNA form, the CDR3 reads TGTGCCAGCAGCCCCGGGACTAGCGGATATGAGCAGTTCTTC. Translating it yields CASSPGTSGYEQFF.

The chain joins TRBV6-1 to TRBJ2-5; 8 nucleotides agree with TRBD2. Germline values: CDR1 MNHNS, CDR2 SASEGT. This CDR3 comprises 18 residues. Unmatched junction bases numbered 14, after V lost 4 bases and J lost 1 base. CDR3 region: CASSGGAASTSGQETQYF. The CDR3 DNA follows: TGTGCCAGCAGTGGGGGCGCAGCCTCTACTAGCGGCCAAGAGACCCAGTACTTC.

The chain links TRBV28 to TRBJ2-7; D is perhaps TRBD1 (5 bases). CDR3 length: 17 amino acids. The V gene's germline CDR1 is MDHEN and CDR2 SYDVKM. Trimming took 4 bases from V and 0 from J, leaving 19 bases between them. CDR3 nucleotides: TGTGCCAGCAGTTCACCGTTCAGGGTTGGGGACTCCTACGAGCAGTACTTC. As protein: CASSSPFRVGDSYEQYF.

The J gene is TRBJ2-7, the V gene TRBV23-1, with D possibly TRBD2 on 5 matching bases. TRBV23-1 has ORF status, its function being uncertain. This CDR3 spans 12 amino acids. Trimming shortened V by 11 bases and J by 1 base, and 12 bases separated the two germline ends. The CDR3 region has the DNA TGCGCCGGCGACTATAATTCCTACGAGCAGTACTTC. Its protein product is CAGDYNSYEQYF.

V gene TRBV4-3 combines with J gene TRBJ2-4; TRBD2 might be the D (7 bases). CDR1 is LGHNA and CDR2 is YSLEER in the germline V gene. V was clipped by 4 bases and J by 0 bases, with 19 bases between them. This CDR3 contains 18 residues. This CDR3 is CASSRQLGGRLAKNIQYF. CDR3 in DNA: TGCGCCAGCAGCCGCCAGCTCGGGGGGCGATTAGCCAAAAACATTCAGTACTTC.

The DNA for the CDR3 is TGTGCCATCAGGAGACAAGAGAACACTGAAGCTTTCTTT. Its protein is CAIRRQENTEAFF. V gene TRBV10-3 combines with J gene TRBJ1-1, with unresolved D. The CDR3 runs to 13 residues. Trimming took 6 bases from V and 1 from J, leaving 9 bases between them. Germline V gene sequence: CDR1 ENHRY, CDR2 SYGVKD.

The chain links TRBV21-1 to TRBJ2-7; the table assigns TRBD1, which was not confirmed against the DNA. TRBV21-1 is given as a pseudogene. CDR3 length: 15 amino acids. Here the CDR3 DNA reads TGTGCCAGCATCCTACGGACAGGGGAGGCCTACGAGCAGTACTTC. It yields the protein CASILRTGEAYEQYF.

The sample holds one count of this clone. V and J are TRBV9 and TRBJ2-2, with 10 nucleotides matching TRBD2. The CDR3 spans 19 residues. V lost 1 base to trimming and J lost 7 bases; unmatched junction nucleotides: 16. Per the germline V gene, CDR1 is SGDLS and CDR2 is YYNGEE. The CDR3 protein is CASSVIASGSSGGGGELFF. DNA of the CDR3: TGTGCCAGCAGCGTAATCGCTAGCGGGAGTTCCGGGGGGGGCGGGGAGCTGTTTTTT.

This rearrangement joins TRBV19 to TRBJ1-2; D remains ambiguous. The germline V and J ends were trimmed by 5 bases and 4 bases, with 11 bases remaining between them. Germline values: CDR1 LNHDA, CDR2 SQIVND (reference sequence). The CDR3 loop spans 13 amino acids. Here the CDR3 reads CASSVPRSYGYTF. Written as DNA, the CDR3 is TGTGCCAGTAGTGTCCCGAGAAGCTATGGCTACACCTTC. Filled out from reference TRBV19 and TRBJ1-2, the complete variable domain reads DGGITQSPKYLFRKEGQNVTLSCEQNLNHDAMYWYRQDPGQGLRLIYYSQIVNDFQKGDIAEGYSVSREKKESFPLTVTSAQKNPTAFYLCASSVPRSYGYTFGSGTRLTVV.

The rearrangement joins TRBV27 to TRBJ1-2; D not resolved. Germline-derived CDR1 and CDR2 are MNHEY and SMNVEV (reference sequence). The length of the CDR3 is 13 residues. The V end lost 8 bases, the J end lost 6 bases, and 16 bases lay between the germline ends. Written as DNA, the CDR3 is TGTGCCAGCCCCGCCGGGAAACCCCATGGCTACACCTTC. Translating it yields CASPAGKPHGYTF.

The chain carries TRBV4-3 and TRBJ1-2, with 9 nucleotides matching TRBD1. This CDR3 region has 15 residues. V dropped 2 bases and J dropped 8; count of bases not matched to a gene: 9. Germline V CDR1 and CDR2: LGHNA, YSLEER. The CDR3 loop reads CASSQNMGTGYGYTF. In nucleotides, the CDR3 is TGCGCCAGCAGCCAAAATATGGGGACAGGGTACGGCTACACCTTC.

V and J are TRBV7-2 and TRBJ2-3, with TRBD2 matching 7 bases. The CDR3 extends over 15 amino acids. J lost 4 bases, V lost 0 bases, and 4 bases had no gene match. Germline lookup yields CDR1 SGHTA and CDR2 FQGNSA. The CDR3 protein is CASSLARLAPDTQYF. In DNA form, the CDR3 reads TGTGCCAGCAGCTTAGCGCGACTAGCTCCAGATACGCAGTATTTT.

V is TRBV29-1 and J is TRBJ1-2; a weak D match, TRBD1 (5 bases). Looked up from germline, CDR1 is SQVTM and CDR2 is ANQGSEA. This CDR3 comprises 13 residues. The V end lost 4 bases, the J end lost 2 bases, and 11 bases lay between the germline ends. The DNA of the CDR3 is TGCAGCGTTGCGACAGACCCGAACTATGGCTACACCTTC. Its protein product is CSVATDPNYGYTF.

This sequence joins TRBV13 and TRBJ1-2, with D unclear. This CDR3 contains 13 residues. Trimming cost V 0 bases and J 3 bases, with 5 bases left between them. The germline gives CDR1 PRHDT, CDR2 FYEKMQ (reference sequence). CDR3 protein: CASSLGGDYGYTF. The CDR3 region has the DNA TGTGCCAGCAGCTTAGGGGGTGACTATGGCTACACCTTC.

The rearrangement uses TRBV20-1 and TRBJ2-2; D is uncertain. The V end was cut by 5 bases, the J end by 10 bases, with 8 bases between. The germline gives CDR1 DFQATT, CDR2 SNEGSKA (reference sequence). CDR3 size: 10 residues. In DNA, the CDR3 is TGCAGTGCTCTCGGCGCGGAGCTGTTTTTT. The encoded protein is CSALGAELFF.

V usage is TRBV19 and J usage is TRBJ1-2, with D perhaps matching TRBD1 (6 bases). CDR1 and CDR2 from the germline V gene are LNHDA and SQIVND (reference sequence). The germline V and J ends were trimmed by 4 bases and 10 bases, with 22 bases remaining between them. The CDR3 loop spans 15 amino acids. CDR3: CASSTRDTGYRLYTF. DNA of the CDR3: TGTGCCAGTAGTACCCGGGACACCGGGTATCGTCTCTACACCTTC.

This chain joins TRBV13 and TRBJ1-5; 9 bases agree with TRBD1. In germline, CDR1 is PRHDT, CDR2 FYEKMQ (reference sequence). Losses at the gene ends were 5 bases for V and 5 bases for J; bases not matched to a gene: 13. The CDR3 is 17 amino acids. This CDR3 reads CASSEFKSGTGHQPQHF. For the CDR3, the DNA is TGTGCCAGCAGCGAATTTAAATCCGGGACAGGGCATCAGCCCCAGCATTTT.

This clone showed up just once. The rearrangement links TRBV29-1 to TRBJ1-1; 8 bases align to TRBD1. Trimming removed 6 bases from V and 4 bases from J; junction bases left unmatched: 10. Germline assignment: CDR1 SQVTM and CDR2 ANQGSEA. This CDR3 spans 14 amino acids. The CDR3 coding sequence is TGCAGCGTCCAAATGGACAGGGAGGGCACTGAAGCTTTCTTT. The encoded protein is CSVQMDREGTEAFF.

The V gene is TRBV28, the J gene TRBJ2-5; D gene ambiguous. Germline assignment: CDR1 MDHEN and CDR2 SYDVKM. The CDR3 loop spans 14 amino acids. Trimming shortened V by 6 bases and J by 2 bases, and 13 bases separated the two germline ends. In DNA, the CDR3 is TGTGCCAGCAGCCCGATCCGGTGGCAAGAGACCCAGTACTTC. Translating gives CASSPIRWQETQYF.

This clone was recorded only once. The J gene is TRBJ2-3, the V gene TRBV9; D unclear. The CDR3 loop spans 14 amino acids. Germline CDR1 SGDLS, CDR2 YYNGEE. Deletions cut 0 bases from V and 0 bases from J, with 5 bases between. This chain's CDR3 is CASSVDRSTDTQYF. CDR3 coding DNA: TGTGCCAGCAGCGTAGATAGGAGCACAGATACGCAGTATTTT.

This sequence joins TRBV28 and TRBJ2-2; TRBD2 matches 10 bases. Germline CDR1 MDHEN, CDR2 SYDVKM. The V gene end was trimmed by 4 bases and the J gene end by 6 bases; junction bases not matched to a gene: 5. The CDR3 contains 15 residues. DNA of the CDR3: TGTGCCAGCAGTTCGGCTAGCGGGGGATCCGGGGAGCTGTTTTTT. Residues: CASSSASGGSGELFF.

The V call is TRBV28, the J call TRBJ2-5; D is perhaps TRBD1 (5 bases). The length of the CDR3 is 13 residues. The germline V gene encodes CDR1 MDHEN and CDR2 SYDVKM. V lost 6 bases to trimming and J lost 3 bases, with 11 bases between them. CDR3 DNA: TGTGCCAGCAGCCGACAGAGAAAAGAGACCCAGTACTTC. It codes for CASSRQRKETQYF. Looking up the rest from reference TRBV28 and TRBJ2-5 gives the full variable domain: DVKVTQSSRYLVKRTGEKVFLECVQDMDHENMFWYRQDPGLGLRLIYFSYDVKMKEKGDIPEGYSVSREKKERFSLILESASTNQTSMYLCASSRQRKETQYFGPGTRLLVL.

This chain connects TRBV4-3 to TRBJ1-2, with TRBD1 matching 9 bases. There are 15 residues in the CDR3. V lost 1 base, J lost 8 bases, and 8 bases stayed unmatched. Germline loops: CDR1 LGHNA, CDR2 YSLEER. CDR3 sequence: CASSQVGTGLSGYTF. Here the CDR3 DNA reads TGCGCCAGCAGCCAAGTCGGGACAGGGCTATCCGGCTACACCTTC.

The chain joins TRBV9 to TRBJ2-7, with 9 bases that match TRBD1. The trim removed 2 bases at V and 6 bases at J, leaving 12 bases unmatched. CDR3 length equals 16 residues. CDR1 is SGDLS and CDR2 is YYNGEE in the germline V gene. CDR3 sequence (DNA): TGTGCCAGCAGCGTGCTCGGTGACAGGGGGTCGGGCGAGCAGTACTTC. Translated, it gives CASSVLGDRGSGEQYF. The complete variable domain, with remaining parts taken from reference TRBV9 and TRBJ2-7, reads DSGVTQTPKHLITATGQRVTLRCSPRSGDLSVYWYQQSLDQGLQFLIQYYNGEERAKGNILERFSAQQFPDLHSELNLSSLELGDSALYFCASSVLGDRGSGEQYFGPGTRLTVT.

CDR3 amino acids: CASSISLDPQETQYF. The CDR3 DNA reads as TGTGCCAGTAGTATATCCCTCGATCCCCAAGAGACCCAGTACTTC. The chain uses TRBV19 and TRBJ2-5; D gene unclear. CDR1 is LNHDA and CDR2 is SQIVND in the germline V gene (reference sequence). CDR3 size: 15 residues. V lost 2 bases to trimming and J lost 1 base, with 11 bases between them.